These 20 T cell receptor beta chains originate from one sample sequenced in a study of blood T cell repertoires in COVID-19. Repertoires were generated with immunoSEQ multiplex PCR, while TCRdb's copy carries only in-frame clones and drops some. Here the sample spans approximately 250,000 clones, roughly 82% being singletons. The specimen was peripheral blood. The receptor source for this set is a woman in her forties who had recovered from COVID-19.

The rearrangement links TRBV9 to TRBJ1-2; 9 nucleotides line up with TRBD1. The germline V gene has CDR1 SGDLS and CDR2 YYNGEE. V trimming: 0 bases; J trimming: 7 bases; junction bases outside the gene matches: 10. This CDR3 is 16 amino acids long. The CDR3 DNA reads TGTGCCAGCAGCGTAGATAAGTGGACAGGGGTGCGTGGCTACACCTTC. Its protein product is CASSVDKWTGVRGYTF.

The chain has TRBV7-9 and TRBJ1-4; no clear D. This CDR3 region has 14 residues. Germline V lookup: CDR1 SEHNR, CDR2 FQNEAQ (reference sequence). The V gene lost 2 bases and the J gene lost 7 bases, with 11 bases spanning the gap. The CDR3 is CASSLLQAGEKLFF. The CDR3 coding sequence is TGTGCCAGCAGCTTATTGCAGGCCGGTGAAAAACTGTTTTTT. Full variable domain (rest looked up from reference TRBV7-9 and TRBJ1-4): DTGVSQNPRHKITKRGQNVTFRCDPISEHNRLYWYRQTLGQGPEFLTYFQNEAQLEKSRLLSDRFSAERPKGSFSTLEIQRTEQGDSAMYLCASSLLQAGEKLFFGSGTQLSVL.

The chain combines TRBV7-8 with TRBJ2-3, with 7 bases fitting TRBD2. V shed 4 bases and J 14 bases; nucleotides not matched to a gene: 12. Germline CDR1 and CDR2: SGHVS and FQNEAQ. The CDR3 covers 13 residues. The CDR3, as DNA: TGTGCCAGCAGCTCCTACCGGGACTACCGTGGGTATTTT. Its protein product is CASSSYRDYRGYF.

This rearrangement joins TRBV6-5 to TRBJ2-5; no clear D. CDR1 is MNHEY and CDR2 is SVGAGI in the germline V gene. The CDR3 has 11 residues. The V end was cut by 6 bases, the J end by 3 bases, with 5 bases between. The CDR3 is CASSHEETQYF. CDR3 sequence (DNA): TGTGCCAGCAGCCATGAAGAGACCCAGTACTTC.

The V gene is TRBV6-5, the J gene TRBJ1-3, with D maybe TRBD1 (6 bases). The ends were cut back, 9 bases at V and 0 bases at J, with 12 bases in the middle. Germline CDR1 MNHEY, CDR2 SVGAGI. This CDR3 has 14 amino acids. CDR3 protein: CASLQGHSGNTIYF. In DNA, the CDR3 is TGTGCCAGTTTACAGGGCCACTCTGGAAACACCATATATTTT.

The chain combines TRBV5-3 with TRBJ2-7, with a possible D match to TRBD2 (6 bases). TRBV5-3 is known as an ORF, though its function is uncertain. There are 14 residues in the CDR3. V lost 4 bases, J lost 5 bases, and 16 bases lay in between. CDR3: CARSRIGGRHEQYF. The CDR3 DNA sequence: TGTGCCAGAAGCAGGATTGGGGGGAGGCACGAGCAGTACTTC.

This clone was seen once. The V and J genes are TRBV7-2 and TRBJ2-7; TRBD1 is a possible D gene (6 bases). V gave up 5 bases and J gave up 3 bases, with 11 bases separating them. The CDR3 length is 13 residues. CDR1 and CDR2 from the germline V gene are SGHTA and FQGNSA. The CDR3 DNA follows: TGTGCCAGCAGCCGGGACACCCACTACGAGCAGTACTTC. Translating it yields CASSRDTHYEQYF.

The rearrangement links TRBV10-3 to TRBJ1-2; TRBD1 matches at 10 bases. Germline CDR1 and CDR2: ENHRY and SYGVKD. This CDR3 region has 12 residues. The V segment lost 11 bases and the J segment 8 bases; nucleotides outside the gene matches: 8. CDR3 sequence reads: CASTGGNRGYTF. DNA for the CDR3: TGTGCCTCGACAGGGGGCAATCGAGGCTACACCTTC.

This chain uses TRBV11-3 with TRBJ2-1; 8 bases match TRBD1. Germline loops: CDR1 SGHNT, CDR2 YENEEA. This CDR3 contains 14 residues. V lost 5 bases and J lost 5; bases outside the gene matches: 5. The CDR3 DNA sequence: TGTGCCAGCAGCAACAGGGGGAATGACAATGAGCAGTTCTTC. Translated: CASSNRGNDNEQFF.

The rearrangement joins TRBV11-2 to TRBJ2-4, with D unresolved. The CDR3 is 14 amino acids. Trimming took 5 bases from V and 0 from J, leaving 8 bases between them. Germline V gene data show CDR1 as SGHAT and CDR2 as FQNNGV. Here the CDR3 DNA reads TGTGCCAGCAGCCCTATGGTAGCCAAAAACATTCAGTACTTC. This codes for CASSPMVAKNIQYF.

The gene calls are TRBV2 and TRBJ1-4, with D hard to call. V lost 2 bases and J 8 bases, leaving 15 bases between the germline ends. In germline, CDR1 is SNHLY, CDR2 FYNNEI. The CDR3 totals 15 residues. The CDR3: CASSEYAGMGEKLFF. The CDR3 DNA reads TGTGCCAGCAGTGAATATGCGGGCATGGGCGAAAAACTGTTTTTT.

The rearrangement joins TRBV12-3 or TRBV12-4 to TRBJ1-2; the D is unclear. The ends were cut back, 6 bases at V and 5 bases at J, with 7 bases in the middle. This CDR3 has 11 amino acids. CDR3 in amino acids: CASSPGYGYTF. The CDR3 bases are TGTGCCAGCAGCCCGGGTTATGGCTACACCTTC.

This rearrangement joins TRBV2 to TRBJ1-5, with 10 bases matching TRBD1. Unmatched junction bases numbered 5, after V lost 6 bases and J lost 3 bases. This CDR3 contains 15 residues. Germline V gene sequence: CDR1 SNHLY, CDR2 FYNNEI. The CDR3 DNA reads as TGTGCCAGCAGCATGGACAGGGGGTCCAATCAGCCCCAGCATTTT. It yields the protein CASSMDRGSNQPQHF.

In this sample, this clone turned up once. This chain joins TRBV28 and TRBJ1-4; D is possibly TRBD1 (5 bases). From germline, CDR1 is MDHEN and CDR2 SYDVKM. Trimming pared 5 bases from V and 8 bases from J, leaving 12 bases between. The CDR3 extends over 13 amino acids. CDR3: CASSRDGREKLFF. The CDR3 DNA sequence: TGTGCCAGCAGTCGGGACGGGAGGGAAAAACTGTTTTTT. Full variable domain (rest looked up from reference TRBV28 and TRBJ1-4): DVKVTQSSRYLVKRTGEKVFLECVQDMDHENMFWYRQDPGLGLRLIYFSYDVKMKEKGDIPEGYSVSREKKERFSLILESASTNQTSMYLCASSRDGREKLFFGSGTQLSVL.

The chain combines TRBV7-9 with TRBJ1-5; 8 bases line up with TRBD1. Germline trimming cut 3 bases from V and 2 bases from J; bases unmatched to any gene: 9. This CDR3 spans 17 amino acids. The V gene's germline CDR1 is SEHNR and CDR2 FQNEAQ (reference sequence). The CDR3 DNA follows: TGTGCCAGCAGCTTCTGGTTAGGACAGGGAGGCAATCAGCCCCAGCATTTT. As protein: CASSFWLGQGGNQPQHF.

The J gene is TRBJ2-1, the V gene TRBV27; D possibly corresponds to TRBD2 (6 bases). CDR3 length equals 17 residues. Germline CDR1 is MNHEY and CDR2 is SMNVEV (reference sequence). Trimming cost V 6 bases and J 8 bases, with 26 bases left between them. The CDR3 DNA is TGTGCCAGCAGCGTATTGGGGTACGGGAGCCAAGGGGATGAGCAGTTCTTC. Protein product: CASSVLGYGSQGDEQFF.

J is TRBJ1-5 and V is TRBV7-2; tentative D call: TRBD1 (5 bases). V gave up 8 bases and J gave up 2 bases, with 16 bases separating them. CDR1 is SGHTA, CDR2 FQGNSA, per germline. The CDR3 length is 15 residues. The CDR3 here is CASEGAGGGNQPQHF. The CDR3 nucleotides are TGTGCCAGCGAGGGTGCGGGGGGGGGCAATCAGCCCCAGCATTTT.

The V gene is TRBV18, the J gene TRBJ1-1; D is unclear. Trimming cost V 0 bases and J 6 bases, with 8 bases left between them. Germline V gives CDR1 KGHSH, CDR2 LQKENI. This CDR3 has 13 residues. CDR3 bases: TGTGCCAGCTCACCACCGCTACGCGCTGAAGCTTTCTTT. Translated, it gives CASSPPLRAEAFF.

This clone was recorded only once. This sequence joins TRBV5-1 and TRBJ2-3; the D gene is possibly TRBD1 (5 bases). V lost 0 bases to trimming and J lost 2 bases, with 13 bases between them. The CDR3 is made up of 16 amino acids. Germline loops: CDR1 SGHRS, CDR2 YFSETQ. The chain's CDR3 is CASSLGEGAVTDTQYF. Written as DNA, the CDR3 is TGCGCCAGCAGCTTGGGAGAAGGGGCTGTCACAGATACGCAGTATTTT.

This chain uses TRBV12-3 or TRBV12-4 with TRBJ1-4, with D maybe TRBD1 (6 bases). The CDR3 runs 13 residues. Trimming shortened V by 8 bases and J by 4 bases, and 11 bases separated the two germline ends. CDR3 region: CASVDRNNEKLFF. The CDR3 bases are TGTGCCAGCGTAGACAGGAATAATGAAAAACTGTTTTTT.